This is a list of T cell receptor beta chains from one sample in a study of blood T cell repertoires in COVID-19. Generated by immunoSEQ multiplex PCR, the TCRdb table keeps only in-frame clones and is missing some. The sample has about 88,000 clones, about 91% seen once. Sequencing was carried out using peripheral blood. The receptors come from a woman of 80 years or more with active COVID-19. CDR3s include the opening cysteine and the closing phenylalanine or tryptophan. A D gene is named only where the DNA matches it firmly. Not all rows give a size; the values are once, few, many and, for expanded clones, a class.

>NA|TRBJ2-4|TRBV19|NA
TGTGCCAGTAGTATAGTTCCCGGGGCCAAAAACATTCAGTACTTC
CASSIVPGAKNIQYF
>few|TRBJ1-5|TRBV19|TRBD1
TGTGCCAGTAGCTCCGGGACAGATCAGCCCCAGCATTTT
CASSSGTDQPQHF
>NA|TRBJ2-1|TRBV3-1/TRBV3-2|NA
TGTGCCAGCAGCCATGACCATTTTCCGTCTAGCGACCATGAGCAGTTCTTC
CASSHDHFPSSDHEQFF
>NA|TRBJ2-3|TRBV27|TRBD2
TGTGCCAGCAGTGGCGGGAGGCTCACAGATACGCAGTATTTT
CASSGGRLTDTQYF
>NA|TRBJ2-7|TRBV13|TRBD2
TGTGCCAGCAGCCCAGCGGGGAAAAGCTCCTACGAGCAGTACTTC
CASSPAGKSSYEQYF
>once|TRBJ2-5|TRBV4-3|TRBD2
TGCGCCAGCAGCCAAGATTTCTCCGGGAGGGCGGGATTATTGGAGACCCAGTACTTC
CASSQDFSGRAGLLETQYF
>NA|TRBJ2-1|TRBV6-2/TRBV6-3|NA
TGTGCCAGCAGTTACGAGAGATACAATGAGCAGTTCTTC
CASSYERYNEQFF
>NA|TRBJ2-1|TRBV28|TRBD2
TGTGCCAGCAGTCGATGGACTAGCGGGAGTATCAACAATGAGCAGTTCTTC
CASSRWTSGSINNEQFF
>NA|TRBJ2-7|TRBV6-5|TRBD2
TGTGCCAGCAGTTACTACCCTAGCGGGAGTCTGGGGGAGCAGTACTTC
CASSYYPSGSLGEQYF
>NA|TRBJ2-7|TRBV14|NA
TGTGCCAGCAGCCCTTTAAGGGGCCAGCGCCCTAGCTCCTACGAGCAGTACTTC
CASSPLRGQRPSSYEQYF
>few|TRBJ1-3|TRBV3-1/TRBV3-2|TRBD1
TGTGCCAGCAGCCAAGTCAGACAGGGAACCCACTCTGGAAACACCATATATTTT
CASSQVRQGTHSGNTIYF
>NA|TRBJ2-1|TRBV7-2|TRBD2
TGTGCCAGCAAGACGGGAGGTTCCTACAATGAGCAGTTCTTC
CASKTGGSYNEQFF
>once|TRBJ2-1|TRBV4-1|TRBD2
TGCGCCAGCAGCCATTCCTGGGCCAGCGGGAGATCGAATGAGCAGTTCTTC
CASSHSWASGRSNEQFF
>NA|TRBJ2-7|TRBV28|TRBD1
TGTGCCAGCAGTCCCCGGGACAGGGGGGCCTACGAGCAGTACTTC
CASSPRDRGAYEQYF
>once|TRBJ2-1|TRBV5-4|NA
TGTGCCAGCAGCTTCCCCGGGAGCTCCTACAATGAGCAGTTCTTC
CASSFPGSSYNEQFF
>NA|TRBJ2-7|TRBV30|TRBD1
TGTGCCTGGAGTTGGGACAGTAAAACCTACGAGCAGTACTTC
CAWSWDSKTYEQYF
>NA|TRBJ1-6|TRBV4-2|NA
TGTGCCAGCAGCCACCCCGGTTGGGCGAGCTCCTATAATTCACCCCTCCACTTT
CASSHPGWASSYNSPLHF
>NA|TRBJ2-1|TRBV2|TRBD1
TGTGCCAGCAGCCGAACCCTGGACAGGGTCGAGTTCTTC
CASSRTLDRVEFF
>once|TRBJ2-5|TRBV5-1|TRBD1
TGCGCCAGCAGCCCGGACAGGGTTGAGACCCAGTACTTC
CASSPDRVETQYF
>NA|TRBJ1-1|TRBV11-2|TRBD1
TGTGCCAGCAGCTGGGCAGGGGGCGAAATGGCGATGAACACTGAAGCTTTCTTT
CASSWAGGEMAMNTEAFF
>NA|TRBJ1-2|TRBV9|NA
TGTGCCAGCAGCGAACAGGGCTATGGCTACACCTTC
CASSEQGYGYTF
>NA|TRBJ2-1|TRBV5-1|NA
TGCGCCAGCAGCTTGGTTCAGGGGAATTACAATGAGCAGTTCTTC
CASSLVQGNYNEQFF
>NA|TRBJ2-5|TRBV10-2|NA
TGCGCCAGCAATAAGCCGGGATCCGGGAATGGGGAGACCCAGTACTTC
CASNKPGSGNGETQYF
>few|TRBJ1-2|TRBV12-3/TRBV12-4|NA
TGTGCCAGCAGTCGTAGAATTTACGGCTACACCTTC
CASSRRIYGYTF
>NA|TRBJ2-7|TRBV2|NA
TGTGCCAGCAGTGACGCAGGTTACGAGCAGTACTTC
CASSDAGYEQYF
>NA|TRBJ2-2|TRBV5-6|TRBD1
TGTGCCAGCAGCTGGGACAGGACCGGGGAGCTGTTTTTT
CASSWDRTGELFF
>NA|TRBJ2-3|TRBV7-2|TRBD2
TGTGCCAGCAGCCGTCTTGTCCCGGGACTAGCGGGAGGAGAAGATACGCAGTATTTT
CASSRLVPGLAGGEDTQYF
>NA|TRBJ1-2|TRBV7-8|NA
TGTGCCAGCAGCTTGGGGACTTTACATTATGGCTACACCTTC
CASSLGTLHYGYTF
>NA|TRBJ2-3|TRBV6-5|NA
TGTGCCAGCACCCAGGGGCCGACAGCAGATACGCAGTATTTT
CASTQGPTADTQYF
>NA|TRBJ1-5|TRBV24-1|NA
TGTGCCACCAGTCATGGGGAGGGAGCTAGCAATCAGCCCCAGCATTTT
CATSHGEGASNQPQHF